The present TCR beta chain was sequenced within a study of cytomegalovirus exposure and HLA in healthy donors. Germline V gives CDR1 SGHDT, CDR2 YYEEEE. The CDR3 runs 15 residues. V was pared by 2 bases and J by 4 bases, with 4 bases of the junction left unmatched. Primers: 60 Vbeta forward and 13 Jbeta reverse. Clones were read by immunoSEQ multiplex PCR, and TCRdb kept only the in-frame ones, dropping some. The sample has some 90,000 clones; 75% to 80% are singletons. Material for sequencing was PBMCs. This chain joins TRBV5-6 and TRBJ1-4, with TRBD1 matching over 8 bases. This clonotype was sampled from a female donor in good health and CMV-seronegative. CDR3 sequence (DNA): TGTGCCAGCAGCTTACAGGGGGGAGGTAATGAAAAACTGTTTTTT. Protein product: CASSLQGGGNEKLFF.